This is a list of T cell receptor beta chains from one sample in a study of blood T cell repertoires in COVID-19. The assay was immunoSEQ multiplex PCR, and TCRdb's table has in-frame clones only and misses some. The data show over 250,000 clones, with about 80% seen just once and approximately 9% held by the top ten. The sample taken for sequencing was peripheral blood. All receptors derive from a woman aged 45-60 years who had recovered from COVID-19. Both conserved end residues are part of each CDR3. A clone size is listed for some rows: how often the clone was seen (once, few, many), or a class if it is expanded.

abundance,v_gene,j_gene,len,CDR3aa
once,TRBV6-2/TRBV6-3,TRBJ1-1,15,CASSYRTAQDTEAFF
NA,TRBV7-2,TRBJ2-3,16,CASSPQGAGGTDTQYF
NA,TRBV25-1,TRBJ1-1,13,CASVDRVNTEAFF
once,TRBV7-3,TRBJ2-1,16,CASSLMGQGTGGEQFF
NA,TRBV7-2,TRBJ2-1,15,CASSNPSGLRYEQFF
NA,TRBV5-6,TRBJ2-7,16,CASSSILAGGSYEQYF
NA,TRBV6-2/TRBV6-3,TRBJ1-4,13,CASSSRELEKLFF
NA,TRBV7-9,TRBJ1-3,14,CASSLGQDSTAIYF
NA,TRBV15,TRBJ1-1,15,CATSRGGGASTEAFF
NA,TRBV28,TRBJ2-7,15,CASSFRTSSSLEQYF
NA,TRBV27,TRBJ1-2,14,CASTTRDSLYGYTF
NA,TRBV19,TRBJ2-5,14,CASSIAAGEETQYF
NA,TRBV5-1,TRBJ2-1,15,CASSSLAGSYNEQFF
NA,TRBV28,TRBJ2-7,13,CASSPRGSYEQYF
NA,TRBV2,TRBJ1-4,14,CASSSDRGREKLFF
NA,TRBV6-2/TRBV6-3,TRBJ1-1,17,CASSYSSGGGMNTEAFF
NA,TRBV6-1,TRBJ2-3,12,CASSEAADTQYF
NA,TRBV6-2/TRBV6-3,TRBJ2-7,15,CASSYYGNTGAEQYF
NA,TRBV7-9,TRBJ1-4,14,CASSPTTGVEKLFF
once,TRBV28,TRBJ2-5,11,CASSQQETQYF
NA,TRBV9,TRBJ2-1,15,CASSISGNSYNEQFF
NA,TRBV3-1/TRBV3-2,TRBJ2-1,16,CASSQVLAGSYNEQFF
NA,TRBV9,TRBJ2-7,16,CASSVAITGQVSEQYF
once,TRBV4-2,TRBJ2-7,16,CASSQEEGTGAYEQYF
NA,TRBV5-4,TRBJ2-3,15,CASSLVGGASDTQYF
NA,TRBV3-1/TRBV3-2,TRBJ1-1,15,CASSPMVAQNTEAFF
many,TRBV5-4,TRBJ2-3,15,CASSLAGVGTDTQYF
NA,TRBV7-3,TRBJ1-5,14,CASSPLEVHQPQHF
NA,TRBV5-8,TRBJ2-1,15,CASSPGQGLANEQFF
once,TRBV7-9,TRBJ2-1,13,CASSPIAYNEQFF
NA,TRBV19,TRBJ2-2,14,CASGRAETTGELFF
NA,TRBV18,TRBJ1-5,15,CASSQGRDSNQPQHF
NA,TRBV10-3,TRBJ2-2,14,CAITRDSNTGELFF
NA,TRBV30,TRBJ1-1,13,CAWSVLGNTEAFF
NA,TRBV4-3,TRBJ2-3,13,CASSQDQRDTQYF
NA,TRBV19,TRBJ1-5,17,CASSRTGTGGGGQPQHF
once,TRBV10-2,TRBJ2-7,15,CASRTSGAQSHEQYF
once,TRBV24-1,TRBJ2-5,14,CATSDFGQGETQYF
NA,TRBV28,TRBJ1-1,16,CASSYPMGSLLTEAFF
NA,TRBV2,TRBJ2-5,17,CASSEALGTGGQETQYF
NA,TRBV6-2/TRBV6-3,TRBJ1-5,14,CASSTTGANQPQHF
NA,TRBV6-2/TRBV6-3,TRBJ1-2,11,CASSYGAEGTF
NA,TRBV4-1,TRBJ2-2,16,CASSRATGSAPGELFF
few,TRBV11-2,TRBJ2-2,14,CAYSGVGNTGELFF
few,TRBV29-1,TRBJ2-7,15,CSAQSGTGHTYEQYF
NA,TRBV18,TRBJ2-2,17,CASSPSLAGTNTGELFF
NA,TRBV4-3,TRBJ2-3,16,CASSQSRDRGRGTQYF
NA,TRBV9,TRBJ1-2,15,CASSTGTAGGYGYTF
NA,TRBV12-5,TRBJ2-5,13,CASRLADQETQYF
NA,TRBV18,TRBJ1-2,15,CASSPPSRDSGGYTF
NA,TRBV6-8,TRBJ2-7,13,CASSNAGHEEQYF
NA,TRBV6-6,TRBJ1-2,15,CASSYPGQVNYGYTF